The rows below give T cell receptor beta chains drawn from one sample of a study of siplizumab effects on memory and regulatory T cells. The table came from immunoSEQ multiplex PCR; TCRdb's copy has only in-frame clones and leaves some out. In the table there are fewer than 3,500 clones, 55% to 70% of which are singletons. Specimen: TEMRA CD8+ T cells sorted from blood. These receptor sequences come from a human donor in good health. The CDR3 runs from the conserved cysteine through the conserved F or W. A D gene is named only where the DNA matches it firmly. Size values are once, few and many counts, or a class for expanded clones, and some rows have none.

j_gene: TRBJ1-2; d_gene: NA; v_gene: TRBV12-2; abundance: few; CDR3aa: CASSYSAGTAYGYTF; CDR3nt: TGTGCCAGCAGCTACAGCGCCGGGACAGCTTATGGCTACACCTTC
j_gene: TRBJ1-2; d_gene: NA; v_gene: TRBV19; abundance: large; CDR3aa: CASRTGRAHGYTF; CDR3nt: TGTGCCAGTCGAACCGGCAGGGCCCATGGCTACACCTTC
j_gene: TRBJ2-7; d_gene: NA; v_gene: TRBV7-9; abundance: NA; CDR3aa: CASSHGSSSYEQYF; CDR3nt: TGTGCCAGCAGCCATGGGTCATCTTCCTACGAGCAGTACTTC
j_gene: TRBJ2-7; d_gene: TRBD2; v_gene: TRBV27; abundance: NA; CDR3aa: CASSSAGGYEQYF; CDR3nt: TGTGCCAGCAGTTCCGCGGGAGGCTACGAGCAGTACTTC
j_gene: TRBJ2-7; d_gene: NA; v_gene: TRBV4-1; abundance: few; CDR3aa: CASSQSAGSSYEQYF; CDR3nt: TGCGCCAGCAGCCAATCGGCAGGATCTTCCTACGAGCAGTACTTC
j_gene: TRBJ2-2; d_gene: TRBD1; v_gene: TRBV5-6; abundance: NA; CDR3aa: CASSPRQGNTGELFF; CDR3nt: TGTGCCAGCAGCCCAAGACAGGGGAACACCGGGGAGCTGTTTTTT
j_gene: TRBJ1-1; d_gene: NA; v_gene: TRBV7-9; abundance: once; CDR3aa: CASSLAGNTEAFF; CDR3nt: TGTGCCAGCAGCTTAGCAGGGAACACTGAAGCTTTCTTT
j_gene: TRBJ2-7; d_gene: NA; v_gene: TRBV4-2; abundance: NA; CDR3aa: CASSQGVGSYEQYF; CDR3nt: TGTGCCAGCAGCCAAGGGGTAGGGTCCTACGAGCAGTACTTC
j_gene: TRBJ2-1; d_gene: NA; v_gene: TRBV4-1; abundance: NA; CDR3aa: CASSHPGQGYNEQFF; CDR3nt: TGCGCCAGCAGCCATCCCGGGCAAGGCTACAATGAGCAGTTCTTC
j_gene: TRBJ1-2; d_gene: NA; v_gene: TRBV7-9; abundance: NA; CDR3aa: CASSLTQGYGYTF; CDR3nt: TGTGCCAGCAGCTTAACACAGGGCTATGGCTACACCTTC
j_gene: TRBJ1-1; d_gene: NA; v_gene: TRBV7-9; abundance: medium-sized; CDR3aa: CASSLGGVRTEAFF; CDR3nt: TGTGCCAGCAGCTTGGGAGGGGTGAGGACTGAAGCTTTCTTT
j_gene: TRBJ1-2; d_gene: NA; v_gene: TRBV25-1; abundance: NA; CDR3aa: CASAPGTNYGYTF; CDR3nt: TGTGCCAGCGCTCCCGGGACTAACTATGGCTACACCTTC
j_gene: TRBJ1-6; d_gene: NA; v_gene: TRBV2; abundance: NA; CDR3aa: CASSEASRTLHF; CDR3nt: TGTGCCAGCAGTGAAGCGAGTCGCACCCTCCACTTT
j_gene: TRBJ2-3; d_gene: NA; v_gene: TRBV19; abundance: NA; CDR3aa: CASSIGATSTDTQYF; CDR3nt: TGTGCCAGTAGTATAGGGGCAACTAGCACAGATACGCAGTATTTT
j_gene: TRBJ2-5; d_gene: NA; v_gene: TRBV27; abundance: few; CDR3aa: CASSLIGTAEETQYF; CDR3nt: TGTGCCAGCAGTTTAATCGGGACGGCCGAAGAGACCCAGTACTTC
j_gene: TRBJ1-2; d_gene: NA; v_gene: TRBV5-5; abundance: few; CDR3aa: CASSLLGYGYTF; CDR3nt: TGTGCCAGCAGCTTATTAGGCTATGGCTACACCTTC
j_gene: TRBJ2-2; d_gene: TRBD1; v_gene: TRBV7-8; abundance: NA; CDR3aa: CASSPGGWGTGELFF; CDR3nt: TGTGCCAGCAGCCCAGGGGGTTGGGGTACCGGGGAGCTGTTTTTT
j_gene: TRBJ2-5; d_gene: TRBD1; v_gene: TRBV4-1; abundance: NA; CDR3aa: CASSQVGAGTGIQETQYF; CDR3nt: TGCGCCAGCAGCCAAGTTGGGGCCGGGACAGGGATCCAAGAGACCCAGTACTTC
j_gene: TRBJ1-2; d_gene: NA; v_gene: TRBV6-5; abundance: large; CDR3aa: CASRYQGNYGYTF; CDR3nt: TGTGCCAGCAGATATCAGGGGAACTATGGCTACACCTTC
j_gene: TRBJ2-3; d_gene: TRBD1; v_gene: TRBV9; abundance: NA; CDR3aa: CASRDRGTDTQYF; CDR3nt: TGTGCCAGCCGGGACAGGGGGACAGATACGCAGTATTTT
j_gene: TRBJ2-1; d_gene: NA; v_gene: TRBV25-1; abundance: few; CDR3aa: CASSSHNEQFF; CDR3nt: TGTGCCAGCAGTAGTCACAATGAGCAGTTCTTC
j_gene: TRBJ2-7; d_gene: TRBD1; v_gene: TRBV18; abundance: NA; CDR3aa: CASSPFDTGGPGWEQYF; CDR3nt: TGTGCCAGCTCACCATTCGACACAGGGGGCCCGGGATGGGAGCAGTACTTC
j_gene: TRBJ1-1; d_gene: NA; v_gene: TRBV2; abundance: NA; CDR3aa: CASRLDSNTEAFF; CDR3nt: TGTGCCAGCAGGTTGGACTCTAACACTGAAGCTTTCTTT
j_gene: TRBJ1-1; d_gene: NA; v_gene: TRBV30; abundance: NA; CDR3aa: CAGVYEGSSPPEAFF; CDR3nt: TGTGCTGGAGTGTACGAGGGTTCATCACCCCCAGAAGCTTTCTTT
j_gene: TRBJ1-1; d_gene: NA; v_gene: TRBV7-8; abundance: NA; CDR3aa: CASSLGAPMNTEAFF; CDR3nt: TGTGCCAGCAGCTTAGGGGCACCTATGAACACTGAAGCTTTCTTT
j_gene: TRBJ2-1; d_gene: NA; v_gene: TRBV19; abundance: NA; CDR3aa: CASSIGGTYNEQFF; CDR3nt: TGTGCCAGTAGTATTGGCGGGACGTACAATGAGCAGTTCTTC
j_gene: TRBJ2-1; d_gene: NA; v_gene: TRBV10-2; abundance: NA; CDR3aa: CASSERQLGYNEQFF; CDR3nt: TGCGCCAGCAGTGAGAGGCAGCTGGGATACAATGAGCAGTTCTTC
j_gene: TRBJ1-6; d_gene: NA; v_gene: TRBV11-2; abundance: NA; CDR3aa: CASSVPFSGSSYNSPLHF; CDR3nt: TGTGCCAGCAGCGTACCATTTTCGGGTAGCTCCTATAATTCACCCCTCCACTTT
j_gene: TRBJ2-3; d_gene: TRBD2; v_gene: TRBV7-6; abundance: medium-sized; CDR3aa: CASTPTSGSIADTQYF; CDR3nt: TGTGCCAGCACCCCGACTAGCGGGAGTATAGCAGATACGCAGTATTTT
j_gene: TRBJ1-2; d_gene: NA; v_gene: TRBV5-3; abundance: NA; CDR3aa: CASSLTGPYGYTF; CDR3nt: TGTGCCAGCAGCTTAACAGGGCCCTATGGCTACACCTTC
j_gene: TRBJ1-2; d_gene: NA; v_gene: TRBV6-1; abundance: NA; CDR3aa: CASSVTGTSNYGYTF; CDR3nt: TGTGCCAGCAGTGTTACAGGGACGTCTAACTATGGCTACACCTTC
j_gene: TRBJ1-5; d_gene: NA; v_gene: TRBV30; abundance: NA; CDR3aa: CAWSRIGDTQSAQHF; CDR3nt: TGTGCCTGGAGTCGGATAGGGGATACGCAATCAGCCCAGCATTTT
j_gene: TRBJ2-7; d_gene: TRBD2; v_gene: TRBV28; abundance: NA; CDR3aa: CASSSNPETSGLSYEQYF; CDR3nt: TGTGCCAGCAGTTCCAACCCTGAGACTAGCGGGCTCTCCTACGAGCAGTACTTC
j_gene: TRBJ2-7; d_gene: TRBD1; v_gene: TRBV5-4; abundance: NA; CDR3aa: CASSNQLDRVGEQYF; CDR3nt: TGTGCCAGCAGCAACCAGTTGGACAGGGTTGGCGAGCAGTACTTC
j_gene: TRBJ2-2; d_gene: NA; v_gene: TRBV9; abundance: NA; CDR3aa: CASSVEAGRGTGELFF; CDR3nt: TGTGCCAGCAGCGTAGAGGCGGGAAGGGGAACCGGGGAGCTGTTTTTT
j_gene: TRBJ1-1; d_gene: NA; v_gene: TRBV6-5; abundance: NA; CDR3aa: CASWEFAGKTEAFF; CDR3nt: TGTGCCAGCTGGGAGTTCGCAGGGAAAACTGAAGCTTTCTTT
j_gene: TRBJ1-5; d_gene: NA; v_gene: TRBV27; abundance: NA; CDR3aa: CASSLSTPNQPQHF; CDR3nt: TGTGCCAGCAGTTTAAGTACACCTAATCAGCCCCAGCATTTT
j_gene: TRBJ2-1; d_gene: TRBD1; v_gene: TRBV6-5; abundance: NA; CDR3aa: CASWGTGSFDEQFF; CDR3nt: TGTGCCAGCTGGGGGACAGGGTCGTTCGATGAGCAGTTCTTC
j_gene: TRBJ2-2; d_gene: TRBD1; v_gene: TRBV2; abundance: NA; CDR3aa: CASSAGQGATGELFF; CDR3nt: TGTGCCAGCAGTGCGGGACAGGGGGCCACCGGGGAGCTGTTTTTT
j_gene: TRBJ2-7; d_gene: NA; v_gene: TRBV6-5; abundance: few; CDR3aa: CASSLGRSSYEQYF; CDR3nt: TGTGCCAGCAGCTTGGGCCGGAGCTCCTACGAGCAGTACTTC
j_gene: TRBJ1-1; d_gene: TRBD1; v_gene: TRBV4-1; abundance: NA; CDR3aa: CASSLRDRVRNTEAFF; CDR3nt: TGCGCCAGCAGCCTCCGGGACAGGGTACGGAACACTGAAGCTTTCTTT
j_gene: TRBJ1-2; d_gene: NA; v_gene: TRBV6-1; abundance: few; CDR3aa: CASDNPEYGYTF; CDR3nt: TGTGCCAGCGACAACCCAGAGTATGGCTACACCTTC
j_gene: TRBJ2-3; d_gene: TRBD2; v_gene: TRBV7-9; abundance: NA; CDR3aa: CASSLAGGRTDTQYF; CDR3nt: TGTGCCAGCAGCTTAGCGGGAGGGAGGACAGATACGCAGTATTTT
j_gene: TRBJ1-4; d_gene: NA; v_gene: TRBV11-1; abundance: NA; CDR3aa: CASSERKTDKKLFF; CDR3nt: TGTGCCAGCAGCGAAAGAAAGACTGATAAAAAACTGTTTTTT
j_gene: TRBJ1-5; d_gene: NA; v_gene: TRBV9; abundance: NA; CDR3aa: CASSVVVPGWRQDNSNQPQHF; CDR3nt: TGTGCCAGCAGCGTAGTCGTCCCAGGATGGAGACAGGACAATAGCAATCAGCCCCAGCATTTT
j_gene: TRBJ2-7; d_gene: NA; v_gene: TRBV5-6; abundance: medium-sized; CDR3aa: CASSFLRGAPIYEQYF; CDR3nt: TGTGCCAGCAGCTTCCTCAGGGGGGCCCCCATCTACGAGCAGTACTTC
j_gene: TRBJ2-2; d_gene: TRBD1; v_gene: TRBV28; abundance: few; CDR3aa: CASSFTGADGTGELFF; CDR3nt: TGTGCCAGCAGTTTCACAGGGGCGGACGGAACCGGGGAGCTGTTTTTT
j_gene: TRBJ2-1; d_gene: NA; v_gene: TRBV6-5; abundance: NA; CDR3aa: CASSYVSDNEQFF; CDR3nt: TGTGCCAGCAGTTACGTCTCTGACAATGAGCAGTTCTTC
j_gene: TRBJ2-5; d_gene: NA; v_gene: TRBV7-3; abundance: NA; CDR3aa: CASSPLGAGLVETQYF; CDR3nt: TGTGCCAGCAGCCCCCTCGGAGCGGGCTTAGTAGAGACCCAGTACTTC
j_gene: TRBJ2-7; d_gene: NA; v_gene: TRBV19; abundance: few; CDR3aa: CASQRDNSYEQYF; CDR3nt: TGTGCCAGTCAACGGGACAACTCCTACGAGCAGTACTTC
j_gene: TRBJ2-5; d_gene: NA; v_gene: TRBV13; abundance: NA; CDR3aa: CASSLGAPETQYF; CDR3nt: TGTGCCAGCAGCTTAGGGGCCCCAGAGACCCAGTACTTC
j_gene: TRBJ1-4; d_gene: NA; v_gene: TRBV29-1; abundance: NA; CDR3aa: CSVGRHNEKLFF; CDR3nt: TGCAGCGTTGGCAGACATAATGAAAAACTGTTTTTT
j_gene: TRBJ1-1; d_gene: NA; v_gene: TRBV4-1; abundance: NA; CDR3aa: CASSQGWHTRTEAFF; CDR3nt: TGCGCCAGCAGCCAAGGGTGGCACACGAGGACTGAAGCTTTCTTT
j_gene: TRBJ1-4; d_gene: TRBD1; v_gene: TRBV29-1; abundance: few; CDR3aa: CSVRQGGSEKLFF; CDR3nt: TGCAGCGTGAGACAGGGAGGGAGTGAAAAACTGTTTTTT